This T cell receptor beta chain is from a study of breast tumors, draining lymph nodes, adjacent tissues. General observations from the study: The data were judged consistent with most tumor T cells coming from lymph node and expanding in tumor. Compared with lymph nodes, tumors were less diverse; compared with nontumor tissue, more. Tumor T cell lymph node origin was a supported hypothesis, not proven. Tumor and nontumor repertoires were significantly more similar in luminal-like than in basal-like breast cancer.

This clonotype was seen ten or more times. Its antigen is as yet unknown. This clone may be a read error of a much larger clone one base away. Germline CDR1 DFQATT, CDR2 SNEGSKA (reference sequence). This CDR3 spans 13 amino acids. Each CDR3 protein is one row after TCRdb ran MiXCR on the multiplex PCR reads. The sample carries roughly 14,000 distinct CDR3 sequences, around 47% recorded once. The TCR sequence derives from a female donor with breast cancer. Some clones in this sample may be carry-over from other donors' samples. This sequence joins TRBV20-1 and TRBJ2-7, with D uncertain. Sequenced material: tumor-adjacent breast tissue. CDR3 sequence reads: CSAPRYSAYAQYF. In nucleotides, the CDR3 is TGCAGTGCCCCCCGATATTCCGCCTACGCGCAGTACTTC.